This T cell receptor (beta chain) emerged from a study of cytomegalovirus exposure and HLA in healthy donors (dated by TCRdb to the late 2010s). Broadly, across the study: According to an earlier analysis of around 600 of the donors, 200 million or so T cells yielded 117 million unique TCR beta sequences and around 300 Gb of sequence data. An early release covering roughly 600 HLA-typed donors comprised approximately 300 gigabases of sequencing data and roughly 85 million unique TCR sequences. Of the roughly 400 genotyped donors, approximately 83% fell in the genetic ancestry cluster associated with self-reported Caucasian donors. The aim of the study was to test whether cataloging public T cell receptors could identify signatures of past pathogen exposure. The T cell repertoires of 666 subjects were profiled by immunosequencing and related to cytomegalovirus serostatus. In addition to the first cohort of hundreds of subjects, a separate validation cohort of 100 to 150 different subjects was used. The study combined high-throughput TCR immunosequencing, statistical association of individual TCRs with disease status, and machine learning to predict cytomegalovirus infection status. A later analysis re-examined previously published TCR beta repertoires from around 670 donors and added high-resolution HLA genotyping to investigate patterns of TCR occurrence. In the later analysis, no new phenotypic data were used to find candidate immune exposures; instead, reliance was placed on TCR beta sequences and their occurrence across donors. In an earlier analysis of 587 of the donors, high-throughput TCR beta sequencing was used to judge whether each TCR beta V gene segment behaved as functional or pseudogenic. Donor age, sex, ethnicity and CMV serostatus were compiled alongside the repertoire data. Genome-wide SNP genotypes for about three fifths of the 666 donors were used in a later genetic analysis, which treated that subset as a discovery cohort. All discovery cohort repertoires had been generated using a single sequencing platform. HLA typing covered class I and class II loci at four-digit resolution. Typing coverage varied by locus: roughly 620-630 donors for A, B, C, DRB1 and DQB1; 522 for DQA1; 606 for DPA1; about 450 for DPB1. A handful of DR-DQ haplotypes were handled as single units for association and clustering because linkage in the cohort was strong. On average, around 200,000 unique TCR beta nucleotide sequences were sequenced per donor among a few hundred genotyped donors of the cohort, with roughly 18% of those sequences being non-productive. Results and caveats for the whole study, not just this receptor: A later analysis found that HLA-associated TCR beta chains were more clonally expanded and had lower generation probabilities than equally common non-associated chains. Because counts were too low, 15 or so rarely observed V segments, including chromosome 9 orphons, were excluded from the earlier analysis of about 500 of the donors. A cluster of highly shared sequence variants was judged likely to represent a technical artifact of the sequencing pipeline. When HLA alleles, especially DR and DQ, strongly co-occurred, attributing TCR associations to individual alleles was difficult. A further reported finding was that TCR beta sequences accurately predicted the HLA-A and HLA-B alleles for most subjects in the first cohort. It was suggested by the authors that the approach could potentially be generalized to other disease states and immunological phenotypes. In a later analysis, the rate of TCR association differed among HLA loci, with DRB1 alleles having the most associated TCRs and HLA-C alleles having the fewest. An earlier analysis of roughly 570 of the donors showed that most TCR beta V segments appeared in productive rearrangements either about 90% or about 30% of the time, which broadly matched IMGT annotations. Linkage disequilibrium might explain the correlated functional status among segregating V segments, but an unknown experimental factor could not be excluded. The study gave a list of about 150 TCR beta chains associated with cytomegalovirus. Because HLA typing was unavailable for some donors at each locus, only the typed subset was used in association tests. Some IMGT-functional V segments, including TRBV6-2 and TRBV6-3, could not be told apart with the 87-base-pair reads, so those segments were excluded. Cytomegalovirus status was reported to be diagnosed by the classifier with high specificity and sensitivity in both the original and validation cohorts. According to a later genetic analysis, donors in an Asian-associated ancestry cluster had fewer N-insertions in productive TCRs than the approximately 650-donor mean. For the cohort, immune exposure information was limited to CMV serostatus. A later genetic analysis associated a missense DCLRE1C variant with V-gene and J-gene trimming of TCR beta chains, and an independent cohort replicated the association. Most CMV-associated TCR beta chains appeared to be HLA-restricted in a later analysis, and the HLA associations seemed to be driven largely by CMV exposure. The presence/absence analyses assumed that sequencing depth was roughly uniform across donors, and that assumption may not be true. While some public TCRs were present in many individuals, most TCR sequences turned up only very rarely across donors. A later analysis associated some 17,000 TCR beta sequences with specific HLA alleles at a false discovery rate of 0.05. A later analysis reported that several top co-occurrence clusters appeared linked to parvovirus B19, influenza, CMV and Epstein-Barr virus. A few of the identified cytomegalovirus-associated TCR beta chains were confirmed in vitro to be specific for cytomegalovirus antigens. In this cohort, only TCR beta chains were sequenced, and detectable features were limited by the absence of alpha or paired-chain data.

The cohort comprised approximately 700 healthy bone marrow donors. At the time of sampling, all cohort members were nominally healthy, though unrecorded immune exposures were likely present. The donor tested CMV seropositive, placing the donor among the roughly 270 seropositive members of the cohort. A peripheral blood sample was provided by each donor, and peripheral blood mononuclear cells were used for TCR beta sequencing. The Qiagen DNeasy Blood Extraction Kit was used to extract genomic DNA from the blood cell samples. Library prep was done by the immunoSEQ multiplex PCR assay. A mixture of 60 forward primers for TCR Vbeta segments and 13 reverse primers for TCR Jbeta segments was used in the multiplex PCR. The CDR3 region of rearranged TCR beta genes was amplified from genomic DNA with a multiplex PCR assay. Amplified TCR beta libraries were sequenced as 87-base-pair reads on the Illumina HiSeq System. As for the original processing: In a later analysis, tens of millions of unique TCR beta chains were counted across the 650 to 700 repertoires, and roughly 10 million of these chains were shared by at least two donors. Raw reads were error-corrected and collapsed into unique sequences by a nearest-neighbor algorithm in which closely related sequences were merged to remove PCR and sequencing errors. Alignment of CDR3 sequences to IMGT reference sequences was used to assign V, D and J gene segments. For a sequence to be retained, at least a six-nucleotide match to both a V gene segment and a J gene segment was required. A rearrangement counted as productive if the CDR3 had no stop codons and remained in frame with V and J, and every other rearrangement counted as non-productive. Following IMGT convention, CDR3 was defined as the stretch from the second conserved V-encoded cysteine to the conserved J-encoded phenylalanine. The earlier analysis of roughly 590 of the donors excluded sequences that lacked an unambiguous match to a single V gene segment. In an earlier analysis of a few hundred of the donors, V segments were called functional above 56.7% productive rearrangements and were called segregating when the between-donor standard deviation exceeded 5%. A statistical classification framework was developed to diagnose cytomegalovirus status using the catalog of TCR beta chain sequences. In a later analysis, TCR nucleotide sequences were compared against IMGT/GENE-DB human TR gene sequences so that V and J genes could be assigned. A later analysis assigned CDR3 sequences and most-parsimonious VDJ recombination scenarios with the TCRdist pipeline. In a later analysis, each TCR beta chain was defined by its CDR3 amino acid sequence together with its V-gene family, and reads lacking a unique V-gene family were excluded. In a later analysis, fewer than 600 highly shared, low-generation-probability nucleotide sequences were removed to address suspected cross-contamination and a sequencing artifact. In a later analysis, a clonal expansion index for each public chain was calculated from normalized within-repertoire ranks of inferred template counts. Generation probabilities in a later analysis came from a VDJ recombination model fitted to out-of-frame rearrangements, and those results were checked against IGoR. In a later analysis, hypergeometric tests were used to score TCR-TCR, TCR-HLA and TCR-CMV co-occurrence, with a repertoire-size bias correction applied to TCR pairs. A later analysis estimated false discovery rates by permuting HLA or CMV assignments 20 times. In a later analysis, co-occurring TCRs were grouped with DBSCAN, and TCRdist sequence similarity was added when clustering was performed within HLA-allele-positive subsets. Co-occurrence clustering excluded repertoires with fewer than 30,000 or more than 120,000 public chains, plus five with anomalous nucleotide sharing. TCRdb retrieved this table from immuneACCESS and kept in-frame rearrangements only. Not all clones are present; in checked studies, unresolved V genes account for under half, and no reason is known for the remainder. V and J calls and clone size follow that table, whereas D and trimming were derived from the DNA. This sample's table lists approximately 170,000 clones. Of the sample, about 0.8% is held by the ten largest clones.

V is pared back by 1 base and J by 2 bases, with 5 bases lying between the germline termini. The CDR3, from cysteine to phenylalanine, totals 13 residues. Here the CDR3 DNA is all that survives: 39 bases in frame from base 1. Looking up the germline V gene yields CDR1 SGHTA and CDR2 FQGNSA. On this clone: Its antigen is currently not known.

The sequence came from a woman aged 18 to 35 in good health and CMV-seropositive. Recombination joined TRBV7-2 with TRBJ1-1; there is no confident call for the D gene. What was sequenced was PBMCs. This receptor carries the CDR3 CASSLVGNTEAFF. The DNA sequence is TGTGCCAGCAGCTTAGTGGGCAACACTGAAGCTTTCTTT.